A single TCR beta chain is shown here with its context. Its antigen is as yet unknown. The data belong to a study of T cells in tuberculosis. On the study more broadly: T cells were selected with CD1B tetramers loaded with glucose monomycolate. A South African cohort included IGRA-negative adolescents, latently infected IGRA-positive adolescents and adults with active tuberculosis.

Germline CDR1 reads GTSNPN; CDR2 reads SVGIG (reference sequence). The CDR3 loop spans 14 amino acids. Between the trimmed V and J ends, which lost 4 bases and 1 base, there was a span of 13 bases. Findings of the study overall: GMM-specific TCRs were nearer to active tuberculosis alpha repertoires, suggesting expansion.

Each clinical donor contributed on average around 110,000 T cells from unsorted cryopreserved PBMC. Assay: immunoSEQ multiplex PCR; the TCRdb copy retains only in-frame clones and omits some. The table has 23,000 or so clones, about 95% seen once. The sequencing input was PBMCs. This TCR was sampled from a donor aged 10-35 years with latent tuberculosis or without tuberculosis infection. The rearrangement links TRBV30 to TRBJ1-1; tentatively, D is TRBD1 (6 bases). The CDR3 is CAWKLTGTNTEAFF. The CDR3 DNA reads TGTGCCTGGAAGCTCACAGGGACGAACACTGAAGCTTTCTTT.